One sample yielded the 11 T cell receptor beta chains listed below, sequenced in a study of T cell responses to AZD1222 COVID-19 vaccine. TCRdb's table, derived via immunoSEQ multiplex PCR, lists solely in-frame clones and lacks some. The repertoire holds around 140,000 clones, around 90% seen once, with about 1.8% in the top ten. The input for sequencing was peripheral blood, taken 28 days after the second AZD1222 dose. These receptors originate from an adult who received the AZD1222 COVID-19 vaccine.

This clone was seen a single time. V and J are TRBV7-2 and TRBJ2-3; 13 bases line up with TRBD2. The trim removed 5 bases at V and 2 bases at J, leaving 10 bases unmatched. CDR1 is SGHTA, CDR2 FQGNSA, per germline. CDR3 length: 18 amino acids. In DNA form, the CDR3 reads TGTGCCAGCAGCCCCGGACTAGCGGGAGCCCTCTACACAGATACGCAGTATTTT. This gives the protein CASSPGLAGALYTDTQYF.

This clone was found once. This chain links TRBV4-1 with TRBJ1-2; D remains ambiguous. The CDR3 contains 15 residues. Germline lookup yields CDR1 MGHRA and CDR2 YSYEKL. Trimming removed 3 bases at V and 4 bases at J, with 15 bases between. The CDR3 loop is CASSQDFLAAYGYTF. The CDR3 nucleotides read TGCGCCAGCAGCCAGGACTTCTTGGCTGCCTATGGCTACACCTTC.

This chain links TRBV29-1 with TRBJ1-1; 8 bases are a match to TRBD1. Germline CDR1 is SQVTM and CDR2 is ANQGSEA. J gave up 8 bases and V 4 bases, and 6 bases lay outside the gene matches. CDR3 length: 12 residues. The CDR3 nucleotides are TGCAGCGTTGTCCCTTGGACAGGGGAAGCTTTCTTT. This gives the protein CSVVPWTGEAFF.

The rearrangement uses TRBV6-2 or TRBV6-3 and TRBJ2-1, with 8 bases aligning to TRBD2. The CDR3 loop spans 15 amino acids. The V gene end was trimmed by 5 bases and the J gene end by 3 bases; junction bases not matched to a gene: 6. Germline CDR1 is MNHEY and CDR2 is SVGEGT. This chain's CDR3 is CASSPLAGSYNEQFF. The CDR3 nucleotides read TGTGCCAGCAGTCCCTTAGCGGGAAGCTACAATGAGCAGTTCTTC.

The chain carries TRBV21-1 and TRBJ1-2; the listed D gene, TRBD1, was not tested against the DNA. TRBV21-1 is annotated as a pseudogene. The CDR3 loop spans 10 amino acids. This CDR3 is CASRQGCYTF. Written as DNA, the CDR3 is TGTGCCAGCAGGCAGGGATGCTACACCTTC.

CDR3 protein: CAWGDYEQYF. The CDR3 DNA follows: TGTGCCTGGGGGGACTACGAGCAGTACTTC. The J gene is TRBJ2-7, the V gene TRBV30, with no clear D. Trimming took off 5 bases at V and 3 bases at J, with 5 bases between the two ends. The CDR3 consists of 10 residues. Germline V gene sequence: CDR1 GTSNPN, CDR2 SVGIG (reference sequence).

The rearrangement uses TRBV4-3 and TRBJ2-1; the D is unclear. Trimming shortened V by 0 bases and J by 2 bases, and 11 bases separated the two germline ends. CDR1 and CDR2 (germline): LGHNA, YSLEER. The length of the CDR3 is 16 residues. CDR3 region: CASSQDFLTTYNEQFF. The CDR3 bases are TGCGCCAGCAGCCAAGATTTCCTGACCACCTACAATGAGCAGTTCTTC.

This chain joins TRBV2 and TRBJ1-1, with D perhaps TRBD1 (6 bases). The CDR3 consists of 14 residues. Deletions cut 6 bases from V and 1 base from J, with 12 bases between. In germline, CDR1 is SNHLY, CDR2 FYNNEI. For the CDR3, the DNA is TGTGCCAGCAGAGTACAGGGAGGGAACACTGAAGCTTTCTTT. Translating gives CASRVQGGNTEAFF.

The J gene is TRBJ1-2, the V gene TRBV7-2, with a tentative D call TRBD1 (5 bases). This CDR3 spans 16 amino acids. Germline assignment: CDR1 SGHTA and CDR2 FQGNSA. Trimming removed 2 bases at V and 4 bases at J, with 17 bases between. In DNA, the CDR3 is TGTGCCAGCAGCTTAATCCAGGGCCGAACCTTCTATGGCTACACCTTC. It specifies CASSLIQGRTFYGYTF.

This chain uses TRBV2 with TRBJ2-2; D might be TRBD1 (6 bases). The CDR3 has 11 amino acids. CDR1 is SNHLY and CDR2 is FYNNEI in the germline V gene. V was trimmed by 8 bases and J by 8 bases, leaving 9 bases between them. This chain's CDR3 is CASVQGGELFF. CDR3 coding DNA: TGTGCCAGCGTACAGGGAGGGGAGCTGTTTTTT. The full variable domain, in which reference TRBV2 and TRBJ2-2 provide the parts outside the CDR3, is EPEVTQTPSHQVTQMGQEVILRCVPISNHLYFYWYRQILGQKVEFLVSFYNNEISEKSEIFDDQFSVERPDGSNFTLKIRSTKLEDSAMYFCASVQGGELFFGEGSRLTVL.

V and J are TRBV3-1 (or the pseudogene TRBV3-2) and TRBJ2-7; D gene unclear. Germline values: CDR1 LGHDT, CDR2 YNNKEL (reference sequence). The CDR3 sequence is 14 residues long. Trimming took 0 bases from V and 3 from J, leaving 9 bases between them. CDR3 amino acids: CASSQDKTSYEQYF. Written as DNA, the CDR3 is TGTGCCAGCAGCCAAGATAAAACGAGCTACGAGCAGTACTTC.